This T cell receptor (beta chain) was sequenced in a study of breast tumors, draining lymph nodes, adjacent tissues. Study-wide results and limits: Luminal-like breast cancer showed significantly greater tumor-nontumor repertoire similarity than basal-like breast cancer did. The data were judged consistent with most tumor T cells coming from lymph node and expanding in tumor. That most tumor T cells come from lymph nodes remained unproven.

This clonotype was observed once. Antigen unknown. A junction boundary mismatches the germline segment, possibly from a read error. The germline V gene encodes CDR1 MNHNY and CDR2 SVGAGI (reference sequence). This CDR3 comprises 17 residues. TCRdb called the multiplex PCR reads again in MiXCR, with one record for every CDR3 protein. The sample holds approximately 300,000 distinct CDR3 sequences, 30% to 35% seen once. The lymph nodes were axillary draining lymph nodes from breast cancer patients. The chain couples TRBV6-6 to TRBJ2-3; 7 bases match TRBD1. The sequence was obtained from a female donor with breast cancer. Some clones in this sample may be carry-over from other donors' samples. Input material: axillary lymph node tissue. CDR3 DNA: TGTGCCAGCAGTTATGTTGGGACAGCTCAAATCGCAGATGCGCAGTATTTT. Translating it yields CASSYVGTAQIADAQYF.